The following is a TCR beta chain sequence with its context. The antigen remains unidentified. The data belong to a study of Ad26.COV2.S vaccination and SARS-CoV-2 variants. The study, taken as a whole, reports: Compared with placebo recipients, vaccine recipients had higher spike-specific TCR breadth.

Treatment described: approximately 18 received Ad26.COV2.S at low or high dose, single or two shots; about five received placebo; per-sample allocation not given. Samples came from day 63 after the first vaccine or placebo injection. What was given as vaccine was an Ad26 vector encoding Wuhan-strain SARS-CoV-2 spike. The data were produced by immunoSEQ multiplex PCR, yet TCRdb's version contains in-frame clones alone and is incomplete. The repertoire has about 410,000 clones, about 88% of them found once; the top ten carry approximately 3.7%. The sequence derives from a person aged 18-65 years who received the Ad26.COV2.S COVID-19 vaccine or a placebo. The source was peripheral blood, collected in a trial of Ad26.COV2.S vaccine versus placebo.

The chain's CDR3 is CASRRLAGGLQEQFF. CDR3 sequence (DNA): TGCGCCAGCAGACGTCTAGCGGGGGGGCTTCAGGAGCAGTTCTTC. The rearrangement joins TRBV4-1 to TRBJ2-1, with 12 bases matching TRBD2. Germline V gives CDR1 MGHRA, CDR2 YSYEKL. This CDR3 is built from 15 residues. Trimming removed 6 bases from V and 10 bases from J; junction bases left unmatched: 10.